One and the same sample provided the 29 T cell receptor beta chains below, sequenced in a study of blood T cell repertoires in COVID-19. TCRdb's copy holds only in-frame clones and misses some; the assay was immunoSEQ multiplex PCR. The sample has about 150,000 clones, more than 75% seen once. Specimen: peripheral blood. The origin of the receptors is a woman in her forties or fifties with acute or convalescent COVID-19.

This clone was recorded only once. CDR3 in DNA: TGTGCCAGTAGTATTGGGCAGCATTTTAACTATGGCTACACCTTC. Translated: CASSIGQHFNYGYTF. The gene calls are TRBV19 and TRBJ1-2, with D hard to call. The CDR3 runs to 15 residues. Germline V gene lookup returns CDR1 LNHDA and CDR2 SQIVND (reference sequence). V was cut by 3 bases and J by 1 base, with 12 bases left in between.

The rearrangement links TRBV19 to TRBJ1-4, with D tentatively TRBD1 (5 bases). This CDR3 spans 15 amino acids. Between the trimmed V and J ends, which lost 5 bases and 3 bases, there was a span of 13 bases. Germline assignment: CDR1 LNHDA and CDR2 SQIVND (reference sequence). The CDR3, as DNA: TGTGCCAGTAGTTTTAAGGGGTCGGCTAATGAAAAACTGTTTTTT. This codes for CASSFKGSANEKLFF.

The J gene is TRBJ1-6, the V gene TRBV19; 10 bases map to TRBD1. CDR3 length: 15 residues. Germline V gene data show CDR1 as LNHDA and CDR2 as SQIVND (reference sequence). With V trimmed by 0 bases and J by 8 bases, 1 base remained unmatched. The CDR3 nucleotides read TGTGCCAGTAGTATAGAAGGGACAGGGGATTCACCCCTCCACTTT. It specifies CASSIEGTGDSPLHF. The entire variable domain, with the rest obtained from reference TRBV19 and TRBJ1-6, is as follows: DGGITQSPKYLFRKEGQNVTLSCEQNLNHDAMYWYRQDPGQGLRLIYYSQIVNDFQKGDIAEGYSVSREKKESFPLTVTSAQKNPTAFYLCASSIEGTGDSPLHFGNGTRLTVT.

J is TRBJ2-6 and V is TRBV4-3, with D uncertain. V lost 5 bases and J 0 bases, leaving 14 bases between the germline ends. The CDR3 loop spans 17 amino acids. Germline loops: CDR1 LGHNA, CDR2 YSLEER. The CDR3 loop is CASSDGYSSSGANVLTF. The CDR3 DNA follows: TGCGCCAGCAGCGACGGATACTCTAGCTCTGGGGCCAACGTCCTGACTTTC.

The gene calls are TRBV2 and TRBJ1-4, with a tentative D call TRBD1 (6 bases). The germline V gene encodes CDR1 SNHLY and CDR2 FYNNEI. This CDR3 is built from 15 residues. V lost 4 bases to trimming and J lost 5 bases, with 14 bases between them. The CDR3, as DNA: TGTGCCAGCAGTGGAGAGGGGGGGATAAATGAAAAACTGTTTTTT. Protein: CASSGEGGINEKLFF.

CDR3 nucleotides: TGCGCCAGCAGCCAAGCTAGGGGGTCCTACGAGCAGTACTTC. Translated: CASSQARGSYEQYF. The V and J genes are TRBV4-3 and TRBJ2-7; tentative D call: TRBD1 (6 bases). Germline V gene sequence: CDR1 LGHNA, CDR2 YSLEER. Trimming left V 1 base short and J 1 base short, with 8 bases between. The CDR3 length is 14 residues.

The chain carries TRBV2 and TRBJ1-4; D perhaps matches TRBD1 (6 bases). CDR3 length: 15 amino acids. The germline V and J ends were trimmed by 5 bases and 4 bases, with 14 bases remaining between them. CDR1 and CDR2 from the germline V gene are SNHLY and FYNNEI. The CDR3 DNA is TGTGCCAGCAGTCTGTCGACAGGCCTTAATGAAAAACTGTTTTTT. Its translation is CASSLSTGLNEKLFF.

This chain connects TRBV5-6 to TRBJ1-2; the D gene is possibly TRBD1 (6 bases). In germline, CDR1 is SGHDT, CDR2 YYEEEE. Trimming left V 3 bases short and J 4 bases short, with 13 bases between. CDR3 length: 14 amino acids. The CDR3 reads CASSSWTASYGYTF. The CDR3 nucleotides are TGTGCCAGCAGCTCGTGGACAGCCTCCTATGGCTACACCTTC.

The chain links TRBV4-2 to TRBJ2-1; tentative D call: TRBD1 (6 bases). The CDR3 has 17 residues. V was pared by 0 bases and J by 7 bases, with 19 bases between. Per germline, CDR1 LGHNA and CDR2 YNFKEQ. CDR3 bases: TGTGCCAGCAGCCAAGACCAGAGCAGGGGCGAAAGGAATGAGCAGTTCTTC. Protein: CASSQDQSRGERNEQFF.

CDR3: CASSGLAGGSEQFF. The CDR3 DNA reads TGTGCCAGCAGTGGTCTAGCGGGGGGGTCTGAGCAGTTCTTC. This chain uses TRBV2 with TRBJ2-1; 12 bases line up with TRBD2. CDR3 length: 14 residues. CDR1 is SNHLY and CDR2 is FYNNEI in the germline V gene. Trimming removed 4 bases from V and 9 bases from J; junction bases left unmatched: 4.

This sequence joins TRBV6-4 and TRBJ2-1, with 10 bases lining up with TRBD1. CDR3 length: 15 residues. Germline values: CDR1 MRHNA, CDR2 SNTAGT. V lost 2 bases and J lost 8; bases outside the gene matches: 6. CDR3 sequence reads: CASSDMGQGPYEQFF. CDR3 bases: TGTGCCAGCAGTGACATGGGACAGGGGCCATATGAGCAGTTCTTC.

In this sample, this clone turned up a few times. The chain couples TRBV7-2 to TRBJ1-5, with TRBD1 matching 7 bases. The CDR3 spans 16 residues. The germline gives CDR1 SGHTA, CDR2 FQGNSA. J lost 2 bases, V lost 4 bases, and 8 bases had no gene match. The CDR3 sequence is CASSSLQGGGNQPQHF. The CDR3 DNA reads as TGTGCCAGCAGCTCCTTGCAGGGGGGAGGCAATCAGCCCCAGCATTTT. The full variable domain, in which reference TRBV7-2 and TRBJ1-5 provide the parts outside the CDR3, is GAGVSQSPSNKVTEKGKDVELRCDPISGHTALYWYRQSLGQGLEFLIYFQGNSAPDKSGLPSDRFSAERTGGSVSTLTIQRTQQEDSAVYLCASSSLQGGGNQPQHFGDGTRLSIL.

The CDR3: CASSPPTGLYGYTF. In DNA form, the CDR3 reads TGCGCCAGCAGCCCCCCGACAGGATTGTATGGCTACACCTTC. V usage is TRBV5-1 and J usage is TRBJ1-2; TRBD1 might be the D (6 bases). The CDR3 is made up of 14 amino acids. V lost 4 bases and J lost 5, with 15 bases in between. Germline loops: CDR1 SGHRS, CDR2 YFSETQ.

A single count supports this clone. This chain uses TRBV29-1 with TRBJ1-1; the D gene is possibly TRBD1 (5 bases). This CDR3 comprises 14 residues. The V gene lost 8 bases and the J gene lost 0 bases, with 16 bases spanning the gap. Germline CDR1 is SQVTM and CDR2 is ANQGSEA. For the CDR3, the DNA is TGCAGCTTTAAGCCAGGGCGATTGAACACTGAAGCTTTCTTT. It encodes CSFKPGRLNTEAFF.

J is TRBJ2-3 and V is TRBV2; 7 bases are shared with TRBD1. Germline trimming cut 3 bases from V and 6 bases from J; bases unmatched to any gene: 6. Germline CDR1 SNHLY, CDR2 FYNNEI. The length of the CDR3 is 14 residues. CDR3 loop: CASSDVQDRDTQYF. The CDR3 DNA reads TGTGCCAGCAGTGACGTACAGGACAGGGATACGCAGTATTTT.

This chain uses TRBV7-9 with TRBJ2-7, with TRBD1 identical over 9 bases. Germline V gene sequence: CDR1 SEHNR, CDR2 FQNEAQ (reference sequence). The CDR3 is 15 amino acids. V shed 3 bases and J 3 bases; nucleotides not matched to a gene: 6. The CDR3 nucleotides are TGTGCCAGCAGCTTTTACCGGGACAGGGACTACGAGCAGTACTTC. It translates to CASSFYRDRDYEQYF.

The CDR3 region is CAWSSRGTGANSNQPQHF. CDR3 bases: TGTGCCTGGAGTAGTCGGGGGACAGGGGCTAATAGCAATCAGCCCCAGCATTTT. The chain carries TRBV30 and TRBJ1-5; 10 bases agree with TRBD1. CDR3 length equals 18 residues. Losses at the gene ends were 2 bases for V and 0 bases for J; bases not matched to a gene: 10. Germline V gene lookup returns CDR1 GTSNPN and CDR2 SVGIG (reference sequence).

Here the CDR3 DNA reads TGTGCCAGCAGTGAACACAAAAACGGGGACACTGAAGCTTTCTTT. Its translation: CASSEHKNGDTEAFF. This chain uses TRBV6-4 with TRBJ1-1; D not resolved. There are 15 residues in the CDR3. The V end lost 3 bases, the J end lost 3 bases, and 14 bases lay between the germline ends. Germline assignment: CDR1 MRHNA and CDR2 SNTAGT.

The chain is built from TRBV7-2 and TRBJ1-2; TRBD1 is a possible D gene (6 bases). The length of the CDR3 is 13 residues. Germline V gene data show CDR1 as SGHTA and CDR2 as FQGNSA. V was cut by 5 bases and J by 4 bases, with 11 bases left in between. CDR3 DNA: TGTGCCAGCAGCATGCAGGGGTCCTATGGCTACACCTTC. The encoded protein is CASSMQGSYGYTF.

The chain carries TRBV27 and TRBJ1-2, with no clear D. V was cut by 9 bases and J by 4 bases, with 3 bases left in between. The CDR3 length is 9 residues. Germline V CDR1 and CDR2: MNHEY, SMNVEV (reference sequence). The CDR3 DNA is TGTGCCAGGAGCTATGGCTACACCTTC. It translates to CARSYGYTF.

V usage is TRBV7-9 and J usage is TRBJ2-5; 9 bases align to TRBD2. The CDR3 has 14 residues. The V segment lost 6 bases and the J segment 1 base; nucleotides outside the gene matches: 3. Germline V lookup: CDR1 SEHNR, CDR2 FQNEAQ (reference sequence). The CDR3 loop reads CASRGGGAQETQYF. DNA of the CDR3: TGTGCCAGCAGGGGCGGGGGGGCCCAAGAGACCCAGTACTTC.

The chain employs TRBV2 and TRBJ1-1; TRBD1 aligns across 8 bases. Germline lookup yields CDR1 SNHLY and CDR2 FYNNEI. CDR3 length: 16 amino acids. The trim removed 9 bases at V and 5 bases at J, leaving 17 bases unmatched. CDR3 nucleotides: TGTGCCAGGGGACCGACAGGGGCCCAAGGGGCAACTGAAGCTTTCTTT. Protein product: CARGPTGAQGATEAFF.

This clone has just one count. V usage is TRBV7-8 and J usage is TRBJ2-6; perhaps TRBD2 as D (6 bases). Trimming shortened V by 5 bases and J by 3 bases, and 17 bases separated the two germline ends. In germline, CDR1 is SGHVS, CDR2 FQNEAQ. The CDR3 has 17 residues. The chain's CDR3 is CASSVMQGGLGANVLTF. The CDR3 DNA is TGTGCCAGCAGCGTAATGCAGGGAGGACTTGGGGCCAACGTCCTGACTTTC.

In its sample, this clone was seen a few times. The J gene is TRBJ2-1, the V gene TRBV5-1, with TRBD1 identical over 10 bases. The J segment lost 0 bases and the V segment lost 4 bases, leaving 7 bases of the junction unmatched. Germline CDR1 is SGHRS and CDR2 is YFSETQ. CDR3 length: 17 residues. The CDR3 sequence is CASSLDRGPSSYNEQFF. The CDR3 DNA sequence: TGCGCCAGCAGCCTTGACAGGGGGCCGAGCTCCTACAATGAGCAGTTCTTC.

CDR3 DNA sequence: TGTGCCTGGAGTACAACGGGAACTGAAGCTTTCTTT. Its translation is CAWSTTGTEAFF. This chain uses TRBV30 with TRBJ1-1; D is unresolved. Trimming took 2 bases from V and 5 from J, leaving 9 bases between them. The CDR3 spans 12 residues. Germline V gene sequence: CDR1 GTSNPN, CDR2 SVGIG (reference sequence). The entire variable domain, with the rest obtained from reference TRBV30 and TRBJ1-1, is as follows: SQTIHQWPATLVQPVGSPLSLECTVEGTSNPNLYWYRQAAGRGLQLLFYSVGIGQISSEVPQNLSASRPQDRQFILSSKKLLLSDSGFYLCAWSTTGTEAFFGQGTRLTVV.

The genes are TRBV5-8 and TRBJ1-1, with 7 bases matching TRBD1. J gave up 6 bases and V 7 bases, and 9 bases lay outside the gene matches. The germline CDR1 and CDR2 sequences are SGHTS and YDEGEE. This CDR3 has 13 amino acids. The CDR3 reads CASGPDRDAEAFF. The CDR3 DNA follows: TGTGCCAGCGGTCCAGACAGGGACGCTGAAGCTTTCTTT.

The sample holds one count of this clone. The V and J genes are TRBV6-2 or TRBV6-3 and TRBJ1-2; TRBD1 matches at 8 bases. Germline V gives CDR1 MNHEY, CDR2 SVGEGT. The length of the CDR3 is 13 residues. V shed 2 bases, J shed 8 bases, and the junction held 4 bases outside the gene matches. The CDR3 is CASSYAGGGGYTF. In DNA, the CDR3 is TGTGCCAGCAGTTACGCAGGGGGCGGCGGCTACACCTTC.

The chain couples TRBV7-2 to TRBJ2-3; TRBD2 matches 8 bases. Germline V gene data show CDR1 as SGHTA and CDR2 as FQGNSA. V lost 5 bases, J lost 2 bases, and 15 bases stayed unmatched. The CDR3 spans 18 residues. CDR3 nucleotides: TGTGCCAGCAGCCGGGGGGCCGACGCGCGGGGGGCCACAGATACGCAGTATTTT. Translation gives CASSRGADARGATDTQYF.

The V gene is TRBV6-1, the J gene TRBJ1-5; weak D call: TRBD1 (6 bases). The germline gives CDR1 MNHNS, CDR2 SASEGT. With 3 bases removed from V and 6 bases from J, the gap between germline ends came to 15 bases. CDR3 length: 15 amino acids. CDR3 nucleotides: TGTGCCAGCAGTGATGGTGGGGGGGCTAGTCAGCCCCAGCATTTT. Protein: CASSDGGGASQPQHF.